Listed here are 11 T cell receptor beta chains from one sample, sequenced in a study of T cell responses to AZD1222 COVID-19 vaccine. Profiling relied on immunoSEQ multiplex PCR, and the TCRdb table lists in-frame clones only, not all of them. This repertoire shows some 60,000 clones, about three quarters found once; its top ten account for under 4.5%. This material consisted of peripheral blood, taken 28 days after the second AZD1222 dose. These receptors were obtained from an adult who received the AZD1222 COVID-19 vaccine.

The CDR3 loop is CASTRSGVLDGYTF. CDR3 nucleotides: TGTGCCAGCACCCGGAGTGGAGTTCTAGATGGCTACACCTTC. The chain links TRBV28 to TRBJ1-2; D call uncertain. The V end was cut by 7 bases, the J end by 6 bases, with 18 bases between. Germline V lookup: CDR1 MDHEN, CDR2 SYDVKM. This CDR3 is 14 amino acids long.

V gene TRBV5-5 combines with J gene TRBJ1-2; D possibly corresponds to TRBD1 (6 bases). The CDR3 runs to 17 residues. V was clipped by 4 bases and J by 2 bases, with 21 bases between them. From germline, CDR1 is SGHKS and CDR2 YYEKEE (reference sequence). The CDR3 spells CASSPGQRSPGNYGYTF. In DNA form, the CDR3 reads TGTGCCAGCAGCCCCGGACAGCGGAGCCCCGGGAACTATGGCTACACCTTC.

This clone was recorded a few times. CDR3 loop: CASSPLRSGETQYF. CDR3 coding DNA: TGCGCCAGCAGCCCCCTCAGGAGTGGGGAGACCCAGTACTTC. The rearrangement links TRBV5-1 to TRBJ2-5, with no clear D. Germline lookup yields CDR1 SGHRS and CDR2 YFSETQ. Trimming cost V 4 bases and J 5 bases, with 15 bases left between them. The CDR3 consists of 14 residues.

V and J are TRBV7-7 and TRBJ2-5, with D maybe TRBD2 (6 bases). With 1 base removed from V and 5 bases from J, the gap between germline ends came to 11 bases. The germline CDR1 and CDR2 sequences are SSHAT and FNYEAQ (reference sequence). This CDR3 has 14 amino acids. The CDR3 loop is CASSLGGGGETQYF. CDR3 coding DNA: TGTGCCAGCAGCTTAGGTGGGGGAGGTGAGACCCAGTACTTC.

This clone was seen only once. The chain uses TRBV28 and TRBJ2-7; TRBD1 matches 9 bases. The germline CDR1 and CDR2 sequences are MDHEN and SYDVKM. This CDR3 has 14 residues. The V gene end was trimmed by 6 bases and the J gene end by 7 bases; junction bases not matched to a gene: 10. Here the CDR3 reads CASRLDRGLREQYF. CDR3 nucleotide sequence: TGTGCCAGCAGACTGGACAGGGGCCTACGTGAGCAGTACTTC.

The V and J genes are TRBV7-8 and TRBJ1-3; no reliable D call. V was pared by 5 bases and J by 0 bases, with 17 bases between. Germline lookup yields CDR1 SGHVS and CDR2 FQNEAQ. This CDR3 spans 17 amino acids. CDR3 DNA: TGTGCCAGCAGCCAAGAGGCCCTAGGGAGCTCTGGAAACACCATATATTTT. This codes for CASSQEALGSSGNTIYF.

The chain couples TRBV28 to TRBJ1-6, with D possibly matching TRBD1 (6 bases). Germline V gene sequence: CDR1 MDHEN, CDR2 SYDVKM. Trimming stripped 7 bases from V and 5 bases from J, with 15 bases between. CDR3 size: 15 residues. As DNA, the CDR3 is TGTGCCAGCAAGCCCACAGGGAAGAATAATTCACCCCTCCACTTT. Translating gives CASKPTGKNNSPLHF.

Only a few counts were recorded for this clone. The V and J genes are TRBV6-5 and TRBJ1-1; 7 positions agree with TRBD1. The CDR3 consists of 14 residues. The germline V gene encodes CDR1 MNHEY and CDR2 SVGAGI. J was trimmed by 5 bases and V by 6 bases; bases with no gene match: 9. The CDR3 protein is CASSATGTVTEAFF. The CDR3 DNA reads as TGTGCCAGCAGCGCTACCGGGACAGTTACTGAAGCTTTCTTT.

V and J are TRBV7-3 and TRBJ2-3; D perhaps matches TRBD2 (6 bases). The CDR3 covers 14 residues. Trimming removed 5 bases at V and 2 bases at J, with 11 bases between. Germline V gene sequence: CDR1 SGHTA, CDR2 FQGTGA. CDR3 amino acids: CASSPTSNTDTQYF. CDR3 coding DNA: TGTGCCAGCAGCCCAACTAGCAACACAGATACGCAGTATTTT.

The chain couples TRBV3-1 (or the pseudogene TRBV3-2) to TRBJ2-7, with D unclear. V lost 1 base and J 4 bases, leaving 5 bases between the germline ends. Germline loops: CDR1 LGHDT, CDR2 YNNKEL (reference sequence). This CDR3 contains 12 residues. The CDR3 region is CASSQGAYEQYF. The CDR3 DNA reads TGTGCCAGCAGCCAAGGCGCTTACGAGCAGTACTTC.

This clone was picked up one time. The J gene is TRBJ1-2, the V gene TRBV5-5, with a weak D call TRBD1 (5 bases). The CDR3 length is 13 residues. Germline CDR1 is SGHKS and CDR2 is YYEKEE (reference sequence). V gave up 8 bases and J gave up 2 bases, with 13 bases separating them. The CDR3 is CASRIGDNYGYTF. As DNA, the CDR3 is TGTGCCAGTCGCATAGGGGACAACTATGGCTACACCTTC.